This T cell receptor (beta chain) came from a study of T cells in Graves' hyperthyroidism and ophthalmopathy. Study observations and caveats: Ophthalmopathy, as predicted by the model, came a median around 7 months after the prediction. From stable hyperthyroidism, ophthalmopathy was set apart by a 13 V-J model.

RNA transcripts gave rise to amplified TCR beta CDR3 regions. The TCR CDR3 was amplified in a first-round RT-PCR using the HTBI primer set. Via MiXCR, TCRdb re-called the multiplex PCR reads, giving one row per CDR3 protein. The repertoire holds hundreds of thousands of distinct CDR3 sequences, with roughly 15% as singletons. The sample holds a few counts of this clonotype. Its antigen is not identified. The CDR3 extends over 12 amino acids. CDR1 KGHSH and CDR2 LQKENI come from the germline V gene. The V gene lost 5 bases and the J gene lost 6 bases, with 8 bases spanning the gap. Diagnostic decisions used clinical symptoms, serum thyroxine and TRAb, thyroid ultrasound and orbital computed tomography. The source of the PBMCs was over 8.5 ml of fresh peripheral blood.

This chain connects TRBV18 to TRBJ2-1; D remains unclear. This sequence was found in a man aged 18 to 29 with Graves' ophthalmopathy. Sequencing input: blood. CDR3 in DNA: TGTGCCAGCTCATCAGACATCAATGAGCAGTTCTTC. Its protein product is CASSSDINEQFF.